Below are 8 T cell receptor beta chains sequenced from a single sample in a study of technical replicates of blood from several donors. TCRdb's copy holds only in-frame clones and misses some; the assay was immunoSEQ multiplex PCR. The repertoire holds 60,000 to 85,000 clones, with almost 98% as singletons. Specimen: T cells isolated from PBMCs. These receptors all stem from a human donor in good health.

In nucleotides, the CDR3 is TGTGCCAGCCAGATTAGTCGGGGCACTGAAGCTTTCTTT. Amino acid sequence: CASQISRGTEAFF. The chain has TRBV2 and TRBJ1-1, with D unclear. The CDR3 covers 13 residues. Between the trimmed V and J ends, which lost 8 bases and 4 bases, there was a span of 14 bases. Per germline, CDR1 SNHLY and CDR2 FYNNEI.

V and J are TRBV6-1 and TRBJ2-7, with 7 bases that match TRBD2. The CDR3 length is 12 residues. Germline CDR1 is MNHNS and CDR2 is SASEGT. After removal of 6 bases from V and 6 bases from J, the junction contained 5 bases not matched to a gene. The DNA of the CDR3 is TGTGCCAGCAGCAAAGGCGGGGGCGAGCAGTACTTC. Translation: CASSKGGGEQYF.

This chain uses TRBV2 with TRBJ1-5, with TRBD1 identical over 10 bases. Germline CDR1 reads SNHLY; CDR2 reads FYNNEI. CDR3 length: 14 residues. V lost 7 bases, J lost 6 bases, and 6 bases stayed unmatched. CDR3 bases: TGTGCCAGCAACCGACAGGGGGCAGTTCAGCCCCAGCATTTT. This translates into CASNRQGAVQPQHF.

The chain links TRBV7-9 to TRBJ1-1, with a possible D match to TRBD1 (6 bases). V was cut by 5 bases and J by 4 bases, with 20 bases left in between. Germline CDR1 and CDR2: SEHNR and FQNEAQ (reference sequence). This CDR3 is built from 16 residues. The CDR3 sequence: CASSHPLGGGGTEAFF. Here the CDR3 DNA reads TGTGCCAGCAGCCACCCTCTGGGGGGGGGCGGCACTGAAGCTTTCTTT.

The chain joins TRBV9 to TRBJ1-3; D gene uncertain. V was clipped by 4 bases and J by 0 bases, with 8 bases between them. The CDR3 spans 14 residues. Looked up from germline, CDR1 is SGDLS and CDR2 is YYNGEE. The CDR3 DNA follows: TGTGCCAGCAGCCTACAGCACTCTGGAAACACCATATATTTT. It encodes CASSLQHSGNTIYF.

The chain joins TRBV7-9 to TRBJ2-6, with D perhaps matching TRBD1 (5 bases). Germline values: CDR1 SEHNR, CDR2 FQNEAQ (reference sequence). This CDR3 has 15 amino acids. Trimming took 5 bases from V and 1 from J, leaving 9 bases between them. CDR3 nucleotides: TGTGCCAGCAGCAATAGACAGTCTGGGGCCAACGTCCTGACTTTC. This sequence encodes CASSNRQSGANVLTF.

The chain uses TRBV16 and TRBJ1-1, with D unresolved. V shed 4 bases and J shed 0 bases, with 12 bases lying between them. CDR1 is KGHSY and CDR2 is FQNENV in the germline V gene. The CDR3 covers 15 residues. In DNA form, the CDR3 reads TGTGCCAGCAGCCCAACTGCGGGTTTGAACACTGAAGCTTTCTTT. This gives the protein CASSPTAGLNTEAFF.

This clone showed up just once. The CDR3 is CASTKTQKRGPGDNEQFF. In DNA, the CDR3 is TGTGCCAGCACTAAAACCCAAAAGCGCGGACCGGGGGACAATGAGCAGTTCTTC. This chain connects TRBV11-3 to TRBJ2-1; D possibly corresponds to TRBD2 (6 bases). Germline V CDR1 and CDR2: SGHNT, YENEEA. The ends were cut back, 7 bases at V and 5 bases at J, with 27 bases in the middle. This CDR3 spans 18 amino acids. Drawing the rest from reference TRBV11-3 and TRBJ2-1, the complete variable domain is EAGVVQSPRYKIIEKKQPVAFWCNPISGHNTLYWYLQNLGQGPELLIRYENEEAVDDSQLPKDRFSAERLKGVDSTLKIQPAELGDSAVYLCASTKTQKRGPGDNEQFFGPGTRLTVL.